This TCR beta chain derives from a study of cytomegalovirus exposure and HLA in healthy donors. The study's findings and limits: TCR beta V segments were, for the most part, productive about 87% or about 30% of the time in an earlier analysis.

It was with 60 Vbeta and 13 Jbeta primers that the PCR ran. Produced via immunoSEQ multiplex PCR; TCRdb's table is partial and in-frame only. The top ten hold approximately 4.3% of the sample, which has approximately 50,000 clones, roughly four fifths seen once. This clone showed up just once. Its antigen is as yet unknown. The CDR3 extends over 16 amino acids. The chain carries TRBV21-1 and TRBJ2-1; the table's D call, TRBD2, has no DNA check behind it. TRBV21-1 is marked as a pseudogene. Sequenced input: PBMCs. The TCR originated in a man younger than 40 in good health and CMV-seronegative. CDR3 in DNA: TGTGCCAGCAGCAGGGGACTAGCGGGAGGGGAGGGTGAGCAGTTCTTC. It is translated as CASSRGLAGGEGEQFF.